The next 3 T cell receptor beta chains were all read from a single sample in a study of a mutant IDH1 vaccine in newly diagnosed glioma. The table came from immunoSEQ multiplex PCR; TCRdb's copy has only in-frame clones and leaves some out. Of about 30,000 clones in the sample, approximately 80% were seen once. The time point is: baseline, week 1 (first vaccination visit). Sample treatment: pre-vaccination baseline after standard-of-care therapy. Here the sequenced sample was PBMCs, taken from a glioma patient treated with radiotherapy, temozolomide or both. The receptors originated from a man aged 30-40 years with glioma.

The V and J genes are TRBV10-3 and TRBJ2-7; D is ambiguous. Per the germline V gene, CDR1 is ENHRY and CDR2 is SYGVKD. This CDR3 spans 14 amino acids. Deletions cut 7 bases from V and 0 bases from J, with 13 bases between. This CDR3 reads CAITSDLRSYEQYF. The CDR3 DNA reads TGTGCCATCACCTCGGACCTACGCTCCTACGAGCAGTACTTC.

The rearrangement uses TRBV2 and TRBJ2-2; TRBD1 aligns across 7 bases. The germline gives CDR1 SNHLY, CDR2 FYNNEI. V dropped 6 bases and J dropped 0; count of bases not matched to a gene: 4. The CDR3 covers 15 residues. The CDR3 sequence is CASRTGTANTGELFF. In DNA form, the CDR3 reads TGTGCCAGCAGAACCGGGACAGCGAACACCGGGGAGCTGTTTTTT.

The chain links TRBV5-6 to TRBJ1-1; a weak D match, TRBD1 (5 bases). Germline V lookup: CDR1 SGHDT, CDR2 YYEEEE. V shed 2 bases and J shed 5 bases, with 13 bases lying between them. The CDR3 is made up of 14 amino acids. In nucleotides, the CDR3 is TGTGCCAGCAGCTTTGAGGGACTTCCGACTGAAGCTTTCTTT. This codes for CASSFEGLPTEAFF.